The 16 T cell receptor beta chains below come from one sample, sequenced in a study of shared clonotypes between healthy human individuals. Sequencing was performed with immunoSEQ multiplex PCR; in TCRdb, only in-frame clones are kept and a portion is missing. This sample carries about 1 million clones, roughly 70% of them seen once, and the ten largest clones take about 1.5%. Sequenced sample: memory CD4+ T cells sorted from blood. Subset defined: CD45RA-negative fraction. The origin of the receptors is a man between 18 and 29 years old in good health.

The V call is TRBV11-3, the J call TRBJ2-2; D gene ambiguous. The CDR3 has 16 amino acids. CDR1 and CDR2 from the germline V gene are SGHNT and YENEEA. Trimming shortened V by 1 base and J by 1 base, and 10 bases separated the two germline ends. CDR3 sequence: CASSLGGGVNTGELFF. The DNA of the CDR3 is TGTGCCAGCAGCTTAGGTGGCGGAGTGAACACCGGGGAGCTGTTTTTT.

V and J are TRBV6-6 and TRBJ2-7; D gene uncertain. V was shortened by 5 bases and J by 5 bases, with 16 bases between the two germline ends. Per the germline V gene, CDR1 is MNHNY and CDR2 is SVGAGI (reference sequence). The CDR3 is made up of 14 amino acids. The DNA of the CDR3 is TGTGCCAGCAGTCTCCACCATCCCGGCAACGAGCAGTACTTC. This encodes CASSLHHPGNEQYF.

This clone is a singleton in its sample. The chain is built from TRBV19 and TRBJ2-1, with TRBD1 matching 10 bases. The ends lost 3 bases at V and 7 bases at J; junction bases unmatched: 6. Germline V gene sequence: CDR1 LNHDA, CDR2 SQIVND (reference sequence). The CDR3 is 15 residues long. The CDR3 here is CASSMAGQGTNEQFF. The DNA for the CDR3 is TGTGCCAGTAGTATGGCGGGACAGGGGACAAATGAGCAGTTCTTC.

The chain couples TRBV28 to TRBJ1-5; weak D call: TRBD1 (6 bases). The length of the CDR3 is 15 residues. Trimming pared 2 bases from V and 1 base from J, leaving 9 bases between. Germline values: CDR1 MDHEN, CDR2 SYDVKM. In DNA form, the CDR3 reads TGTGCCAGCAGTTTAGGCGGGGGCAGCAATCAGCCCCAGCATTTT. It encodes CASSLGGGSNQPQHF.

This clone has a count of ten or more. The J gene is TRBJ1-3, the V gene TRBV30; D unresolved. This CDR3 is 13 amino acids long. V was shortened by 0 bases and J by 3 bases, with 6 bases between the two germline ends. Germline V gene data show CDR1 as GTSNPN and CDR2 as SVGIG (reference sequence). The chain's CDR3 is CAWSVDVGNTIYF. Written as DNA, the CDR3 is TGTGCCTGGAGTGTCGATGTTGGAAACACCATATATTTT.

This chain joins TRBV2 and TRBJ2-7; TRBD2 is a possible D gene (5 bases). The V end was cut by 5 bases, the J end by 3 bases, with 17 bases between. CDR1 and CDR2 (germline): SNHLY, FYNNEI. The CDR3 is 15 residues long. The CDR3 nucleotides are TGTGCCAGCAGTTACCGGGGTGGTGTGGGCTACGAGCAGTACTTC. Protein sequence: CASSYRGGVGYEQYF. The variable domain in full, with the rest retrieved from reference TRBV2 and TRBJ2-7, is EPEVTQTPSHQVTQMGQEVILRCVPISNHLYFYWYRQILGQKVEFLVSFYNNEISEKSEIFDDQFSVERPDGSNFTLKIRSTKLEDSAMYFCASSYRGGVGYEQYFGPGTRLTVT.

This clone was counted a single time. The chain couples TRBV7-2 to TRBJ2-2; TRBD1 might be the D (5 bases). The CDR3 sequence is 18 residues long. Trimming removed 1 base at V and 8 bases at J, with 23 bases between. CDR1 and CDR2 (germline): SGHTA, FQGNSA. The CDR3 here is CASSLVVGPQGRRGELFF. The CDR3 coding sequence is TGTGCCAGCAGCTTAGTAGTGGGGCCCCAGGGTCGTCGGGGGGAGCTGTTTTTT.

This clone was detected only a few times. This chain joins TRBV6-1 and TRBJ2-7, with TRBD2 as a possible D gene (7 bases). The CDR3 runs 14 residues. V dropped 9 bases and J dropped 4 bases, with 19 bases sitting between them. In germline, CDR1 is MNHNS, CDR2 SASEGT. The CDR3 sequence is CASLPWGGGYEQYF. CDR3 DNA sequence: TGTGCCAGTCTACCATGGGGAGGGGGGTACGAGCAGTACTTC.

This rearrangement joins TRBV6-5 to TRBJ2-5, with D possibly being TRBD1 (5 bases). V was pared by 7 bases and J by 1 base, with 7 bases between. CDR1 and CDR2 (germline): MNHEY, SVGAGI. The length of the CDR3 is 12 residues. CDR3 DNA sequence: TGTGCCAGCAAGGGGTCCCAAGAGACCCAGTACTTC. Amino acid sequence: CASKGSQETQYF.

The genes are TRBV28 and TRBJ1-2; D is perhaps TRBD1 (5 bases). V lost 3 bases and J lost 0, with 11 bases in between. The CDR3 sequence is 15 residues long. From germline, CDR1 is MDHEN and CDR2 SYDVKM. CDR3 in amino acids: CASSLTERTNYGYTF. DNA for the CDR3: TGTGCCAGCAGTTTGACAGAAAGAACTAACTATGGCTACACCTTC.

A single count supports this clone. The chain joins TRBV27 to TRBJ2-3; D gene unclear. The CDR3 has 14 amino acids. V lost 0 bases to trimming and J lost 8 bases, with 12 bases between them. Germline V gene lookup returns CDR1 MNHEY and CDR2 SMNVEV (reference sequence). The CDR3 spells CASSLSMLVGTQYF. For the CDR3, the DNA is TGTGCCAGCAGTTTATCGATGCTAGTCGGTACGCAGTATTTT.

The gene calls are TRBV19 and TRBJ1-6; tentative D call: TRBD1 (5 bases). The germline CDR1 and CDR2 sequences are LNHDA and SQIVND (reference sequence). Trimming pared 5 bases from V and 7 bases from J, leaving 15 bases between. This CDR3 has 15 amino acids. The DNA for the CDR3 is TGTGCCAGTAGTTCCTTCAGGGTTCCGAATTCACCCCTCCACTTT. This encodes CASSSFRVPNSPLHF.

This clone came up a few times. The chain is built from TRBV19 and TRBJ2-7; 9 positions match TRBD2. Germline V lookup: CDR1 LNHDA, CDR2 SQIVND (reference sequence). The CDR3 runs to 14 residues. J gave up 4 bases and V 6 bases, and 7 bases lay outside the gene matches. CDR3 sequence reads: CASSPGTSSYEQYF. The CDR3, as DNA: TGTGCCAGTAGCCCCGGGACTAGCAGTTACGAGCAGTACTTC.

J is TRBJ2-7 and V is TRBV5-1, with D perhaps matching TRBD1 or TRBD2 (6 bases each). Germline V gene sequence: CDR1 SGHRS, CDR2 YFSETQ. Trimming took 1 base from V and 5 from J, leaving 19 bases between them. The CDR3 covers 16 residues. For the CDR3, the DNA is TGCGCCAGCAGCTTGATCGGGGGCCAGTTAGGGAACGAGCAGTACTTC. Translation gives CASSLIGGQLGNEQYF.

V gene TRBV7-2 combines with J gene TRBJ2-7, with D perhaps matching TRBD1 (5 bases). V was cut by 5 bases and J by 6 bases, with 20 bases left in between. CDR1 SGHTA and CDR2 FQGNSA come from the germline V gene. CDR3 size: 15 residues. CDR3 sequence reads: CASSARQIKGSEQYF. DNA of the CDR3: TGTGCCAGCAGCGCCAGACAGATTAAGGGTTCCGAGCAGTACTTC.

The chain combines TRBV30 with TRBJ2-5; 8 bases match TRBD2. Unmatched junction bases numbered 13, after V lost 0 bases and J lost 4 bases. CDR1 and CDR2 from the germline V gene are GTSNPN and SVGIG (reference sequence). This CDR3 comprises 17 residues. The CDR3 sequence: CAWSVHRGGRGGETQYF. The CDR3 DNA reads as TGTGCCTGGAGTGTACATCGGGGGGGCCGAGGAGGAGAGACCCAGTACTTC.